This T cell receptor (beta chain) originates from a study of T cell responses to AZD1222 COVID-19 vaccine. Study outcomes and limitations: Only after the peak T cell response were repertoires sampled.

Method: immunoSEQ multiplex PCR; TCRdb's copy keeps in-frame clones and lacks some. The data contain approximately 130,000 clones, roughly nine tenths of them seen just once; the ten biggest clones take up roughly 5%. Germline V gives CDR1 MNHNS, CDR2 SASEGT. The V gene lost 0 bases and the J gene lost 1 base, with 3 bases spanning the gap. CDR3 size: 13 residues. Of note for this clone: What it recognizes is unknown.

This chain uses TRBV6-1 with TRBJ1-2, with no clear D. Sequencing used peripheral blood, obtained on day 0 of AZD1222 vaccination. The sequence was collected from an adult in good health. This chain's CDR3 is CASSEAVNYGYTF. The CDR3 DNA reads as TGTGCCAGCAGTGAAGCGGTTAACTATGGCTACACCTTC.